These T cell receptor beta chains were read from a single sample in a study of blood T cell repertoires in COVID-19. Generated by immunoSEQ multiplex PCR, the TCRdb table keeps only in-frame clones and is missing some. The data hold approximately 100,000 clones, with 85% observed a single time. What was sequenced was peripheral blood. The receptors were sampled from a man older than 75 with acute or convalescent COVID-19. The CDR3 runs from the conserved cysteine through the conserved F or W. Each record gives: CDR3 DNA, CDR3 protein, V gene, D gene, clone size, J gene. The D gene is left open where the match is weak. Clone size is stated in some rows and not others, as once, few, many or a class when expanded.

CDR3nt: TGTGCCAGCAGCAAACGGGGCAGGGGGCGGCAGCCCCAGCATTTT
CDR3aa: CASSKRGRGRQPQHF
v_gene: TRBV21-1
d_gene: NA
abundance: NA
j_gene: TRBJ1-5

CDR3nt: TGTGCCAGCAGTGGACAGGGAGCTAGCGGGAGAACCGGGGAGCTGTTTTTT
CDR3aa: CASSGQGASGRTGELFF
v_gene: TRBV6-1
d_gene: TRBD2
abundance: NA
j_gene: TRBJ2-2

CDR3nt: TGTGCCAGCAGTGAGGGACAGGGGAACGGCAATCAGCCCCAGCATTTT
CDR3aa: CASSEGQGNGNQPQHF
v_gene: TRBV28
d_gene: TRBD1
abundance: NA
j_gene: TRBJ1-5

CDR3nt: TGTGCCACCAGTGATTATTTGACTAGCGGGAGTCTGGATGAGCAGTTCTTC
CDR3aa: CATSDYLTSGSLDEQFF
v_gene: TRBV24-1
d_gene: TRBD2
abundance: NA
j_gene: TRBJ2-1

CDR3nt: TGTGCCACCGGACAGGGCTCGTACGAGCAGTACTTC
CDR3aa: CATGQGSYEQYF
v_gene: TRBV10-3
d_gene: TRBD1
abundance: NA
j_gene: TRBJ2-7

CDR3nt: TGTGCCAGCAGTTTATACGGGACTAGAGGGGCCAACGTCCTGACTTTC
CDR3aa: CASSLYGTRGANVLTF
v_gene: TRBV27
d_gene: TRBD2
abundance: NA
j_gene: TRBJ2-6

CDR3nt: TGTGCCAGCAGCTTAAAGCTAGTCGTCAATGAGCAGTTCTTC
CDR3aa: CASSLKLVVNEQFF
v_gene: TRBV7-3
d_gene: NA
abundance: NA
j_gene: TRBJ2-1

CDR3nt: TGTGCCAGCAGCCAAGAAAGTTCTTTTGGGACTAGCGGGATGCTCCCGTACTTC
CDR3aa: CASSQESSFGTSGMLPYF
v_gene: TRBV3-1/TRBV3-2
d_gene: TRBD2
abundance: NA
j_gene: TRBJ2-4

CDR3nt: TGTGCCAGCAGTCGACAGGGCGGAGGCTATGGCTACACCTTC
CDR3aa: CASSRQGGGYGYTF
v_gene: TRBV6-5
d_gene: TRBD1
abundance: NA
j_gene: TRBJ1-2

CDR3nt: TGCAGCGTTGGAGGGACAGGGCCAACTGGGGCCAACGTCCTGACTTTC
CDR3aa: CSVGGTGPTGANVLTF
v_gene: TRBV29-1
d_gene: TRBD1
abundance: NA
j_gene: TRBJ2-6

CDR3nt: TGTGCCGTTGGCGGGAGGCCTGGCCTCTCCTACGAGCAGTACTTC
CDR3aa: CAVGGRPGLSYEQYF
v_gene: TRBV19
d_gene: TRBD2
abundance: NA
j_gene: TRBJ2-7

CDR3nt: TGTGCCAGCAGTACTGGACTAGCGGGAGTCTACGAGCAGTACTTC
CDR3aa: CASSTGLAGVYEQYF
v_gene: TRBV6-2/TRBV6-3
d_gene: TRBD2
abundance: once
j_gene: TRBJ2-7

CDR3nt: TGTGCCAGCAGCCACCAGCGGAGCTCCTACAATGAGCAGTTCTTC
CDR3aa: CASSHQRSSYNEQFF
v_gene: TRBV5-4
d_gene: NA
abundance: NA
j_gene: TRBJ2-1

CDR3nt: TGTGCCACCAGTGACACGGACAGGTCCTTCTTGGATGAGCAGTTCTTC
CDR3aa: CATSDTDRSFLDEQFF
v_gene: TRBV24-1
d_gene: TRBD1
abundance: few
j_gene: TRBJ2-1

CDR3nt: TGTGCCAGCTCCCGGACTAGAGACTACGAGCAGTACTTC
CDR3aa: CASSRTRDYEQYF
v_gene: TRBV7-8
d_gene: TRBD2
abundance: NA
j_gene: TRBJ2-7

CDR3nt: TGCGCCAGCAGCTTTCAGGGGAGCTCTGGAAACACCATATATTTT
CDR3aa: CASSFQGSSGNTIYF
v_gene: TRBV5-1
d_gene: NA
abundance: NA
j_gene: TRBJ1-3

CDR3nt: TGCGCCAGCCGTAAGGCAGGGGGCAATGAAAAACTGTTTTTT
CDR3aa: CASRKAGGNEKLFF
v_gene: TRBV5-1
d_gene: TRBD1
abundance: NA
j_gene: TRBJ1-4

CDR3nt: TGCAGCGTTTACGAGGGTACAGATACGCAGTATTTT
CDR3aa: CSVYEGTDTQYF
v_gene: TRBV29-1
d_gene: NA
abundance: NA
j_gene: TRBJ2-3

CDR3nt: TGCGCCAGCAGCTTGGTTGCTAGCGGGAGGTATGCAGATACGCAGTATTTT
CDR3aa: CASSLVASGRYADTQYF
v_gene: TRBV5-1
d_gene: TRBD2
abundance: NA
j_gene: TRBJ2-3

CDR3nt: TGTGCCAGTAGTATAGGGGACAGGGGAAGCGGCTACACCTTC
CDR3aa: CASSIGDRGSGYTF
v_gene: TRBV19
d_gene: TRBD1
abundance: once
j_gene: TRBJ1-2

CDR3nt: TGCGCCAGCAGCTTGGGGCAGGAGGGGAATTCACCCCTCCACTTT
CDR3aa: CASSLGQEGNSPLHF
v_gene: TRBV5-1
d_gene: NA
abundance: few
j_gene: TRBJ1-6